This T cell receptor beta chain was captured by sequencing in a study of vaccination effects on CD4 cells after COVID-19. Across the study: Before sequencing, viral peptide pools were used by the ViraFEST assay to expand antigen-specific CD4+ T cells.

It was after approximately 11 days of culture that CD4+ T cells were isolated. The method was immunoSEQ multiplex PCR; TCRdb's version includes in-frame clones alone and lacks a portion of them. The sample lists more than 45,000 clones, 70% to 80% occurring once. Regarding this clone: Its antigen is still unknown.

This sequence originates from a human donor who had a prior SARS-CoV-2 infection. This specimen consisted of CD4+ T cells from PBMCs cultured without peptide, obtained before COVID-19 vaccination.

CDR3 protein: CASSSDPTPFGYTF. The DNA of the CDR3 is TGCGCCAGCAGCTCTGACCCTACCCCCTTTGGCTACACCTTC. The chain links TRBV5-1 to TRBJ1-2, with D hard to call. The CDR3 is 14 amino acids. V was pared by 3 bases and J by 7 bases, with 16 bases between. Germline loops: CDR1 SGHRS, CDR2 YFSETQ.